These 16 T cell receptor beta chains originate from one sample sequenced in a study of blood T cell repertoires in COVID-19. Assay used: immunoSEQ multiplex PCR; TCRdb lists only in-frame clones, some missing. Of hundreds of thousands of clones in the sample, about 87% are singletons; the top ten hold 2.5% to 3%. Sequencing input: PBMCs or T cells enriched from blood (not recorded which). The receptors here all came from a young woman with acute COVID-19.

The chain is built from TRBV15 and TRBJ2-7; possibly TRBD2 for D (6 bases). Trimming removed 3 bases from V and 6 bases from J, with 18 bases in between. The CDR3 contains 15 residues. The germline V gene has CDR1 LNHNV and CDR2 YYDKDF (reference sequence). The CDR3 loop reads CATSSSVGGWAEQYF. In nucleotides, the CDR3 is TGTGCCACCAGCAGTTCGGTGGGGGGATGGGCCGAGCAGTACTTC.

The chain uses TRBV4-1 and TRBJ1-5; tentatively, D is TRBD1 (6 bases). Per germline, CDR1 MGHRA and CDR2 YSYEKL. Trimming stripped 7 bases from V and 7 bases from J, with 23 bases between. The CDR3 has 16 residues. The CDR3 reads CASKGDPGYEDQPQHF. Written as DNA, the CDR3 is TGCGCCAGCAAGGGGGACCCAGGCTATGAGGACCAGCCCCAGCATTTT.

The CDR3 region has the DNA TGCGCCAGCAGCTTGGTACGGGCAGGGGGCTGGGGGACTGAAGCTTTCTTT. Translation gives CASSLVRAGGWGTEAFF. The chain couples TRBV5-1 to TRBJ1-1, with 8 bases fitting TRBD1. The V and J ends lost 0 bases and 5 bases, in that order; junction bases with no gene match: 12. CDR1 and CDR2 from the germline V gene are SGHRS and YFSETQ. CDR3 length equals 17 residues.

The V call is TRBV6-2 or TRBV6-3, the J call TRBJ2-5, with TRBD2 matching 10 bases. Germline assignment: CDR1 MNHEY and CDR2 SVGEGT. The V and J ends lost 4 bases and 6 bases, in that order; junction bases with no gene match: 8. This CDR3 has 15 amino acids. Here the CDR3 DNA reads TGTGCCAGCAGTTCATCTAGCGGGGGCGCAAAGACCCAGTACTTC. Its translation is CASSSSSGGAKTQYF.

This clone was picked up one time. The chain carries TRBV7-9 and TRBJ1-2; D possibly corresponds to TRBD1 (6 bases). Trimming removed 6 bases at V and 1 base at J, with 9 bases between. This CDR3 contains 13 residues. Per germline, CDR1 SEHNR and CDR2 FQNEAQ (reference sequence). The CDR3 loop is CASRHRDNYGYTF. The DNA of the CDR3 is TGTGCCAGCAGGCACAGGGATAACTATGGCTACACCTTC.

In DNA form, the CDR3 reads TGTGCCACCAGCAGGGACAGGTCGACCTACGAGCAGTACTTC. It is translated as CATSRDRSTYEQYF. This chain connects TRBV15 to TRBJ2-7; 7 nucleotides align to TRBD1. Looked up from germline, CDR1 is LNHNV and CDR2 is YYDKDF (reference sequence). V lost 3 bases, J lost 2 bases, and 4 bases stayed unmatched. This CDR3 spans 14 amino acids.

V is TRBV30 and J is TRBJ1-2; 7 bases align to TRBD1. Germline CDR1 GTSNPN, CDR2 SVGIG (reference sequence). V shed 3 bases, J shed 5 bases, and the junction held 18 bases outside the gene matches. The CDR3 is 17 residues long. CDR3 sequence: CAWSVRDRDFRFYGYTF. In DNA, the CDR3 is TGTGCCTGGAGCGTCCGGGACAGAGATTTTCGATTTTATGGCTACACCTTC.

The rearrangement links TRBV12-3 or TRBV12-4 to TRBJ2-7; D is possibly TRBD1 (5 bases). Trimming cost V 5 bases and J 6 bases, with 11 bases left between them. This CDR3 region has 12 residues. The CDR3 here is CASSQTDAEQYF. DNA of the CDR3: TGTGCCAGCAGTCAGACAGACGCCGAGCAGTACTTC.

The rearrangement uses TRBV4-1 and TRBJ1-5; 7 nucleotides align to TRBD1. This CDR3 is built from 16 residues. From germline, CDR1 is MGHRA and CDR2 YSYEKL. J lost 3 bases, V lost 0 bases, and 5 bases had no gene match. The CDR3 DNA reads TGCGCCAGCAGCCAAGACAAGGACAGGATCAATCAGCCCCAGCATTTT. This encodes CASSQDKDRINQPQHF.

The chain combines TRBV5-1 with TRBJ2-7; no firm D call. Trimming stripped 0 bases from V and 1 base from J, with 11 bases between. From germline, CDR1 is SGHRS and CDR2 YFSETQ. This CDR3 is 15 amino acids long. This chain's CDR3 is CASSLGVIASYEQYF. CDR3 in DNA: TGCGCCAGCAGCTTGGGAGTAATCGCGTCCTACGAGCAGTACTTC.

This chain joins TRBV6-2 or TRBV6-3 and TRBJ1-5, with D maybe TRBD1 (5 bases). The CDR3 is 18 amino acids. Trimming cost V 2 bases and J 6 bases, with 23 bases left between them. Per germline, CDR1 MNHEY and CDR2 SVGEGT. The CDR3 region has the DNA TGTGCCAGCAGTTACCGAAACCTGGGGGTAGGAGGGCGTCAGCCCCAGCATTTT. This translates into CASSYRNLGVGGRQPQHF.

The chain recombines TRBV7-8 with TRBJ1-4, with D hard to call. V shed 7 bases and J shed 1 base, with 10 bases lying between them. The CDR3 sequence is 14 residues long. Germline assignment: CDR1 SGHVS and CDR2 FQNEAQ. The CDR3 sequence is CASTPAGTNEKLFF. CDR3 in DNA: TGTGCCAGCACCCCGGCGGGAACTAATGAAAAACTGTTTTTT.

V gene TRBV19 combines with J gene TRBJ1-5, with D perhaps matching TRBD1 (6 bases). This CDR3 region has 14 residues. The germline CDR1 and CDR2 sequences are LNHDA and SQIVND (reference sequence). V was shortened by 4 bases and J by 0 bases, with 7 bases between the two germline ends. CDR3 bases: TGTGCCAGTAGTACAGGGGTTAGCAATCAGCCCCAGCATTTT. Its translation is CASSTGVSNQPQHF.

The chain carries TRBV12-3 or TRBV12-4 and TRBJ1-1, with a tentative D call TRBD1 (5 bases). There are 13 residues in the CDR3. V lost 6 bases and J lost 6, with 14 bases in between. CDR3 loop: CASSRLGVAEAFF. As DNA, the CDR3 is TGTGCCAGCAGCCGACTAGGGGTCGCTGAAGCTTTCTTT.

About this clone: One junction end disagrees with the germline gene, perhaps due to a read error. The chain couples TRBV7-7 to TRBJ2-7, with 12 bases matching TRBD1. The CDR3 is made up of 20 amino acids. Germline loops: CDR1 SSHAT, CDR2 FNYEAQ (reference sequence). CDR3 region: CASSFTPGQGALAGTYEQYF. The CDR3 DNA follows: TGTGCTAGCAGCTTTACCCCGGGACAGGGGGCACTAGCGGGCACCTACGAGCAGTACTTC.

V usage is TRBV13 and J usage is TRBJ1-6; D perhaps matches TRBD1 (6 bases). This CDR3 contains 16 residues. V lost 6 bases to trimming and J lost 6 bases, with 18 bases between them. In germline, CDR1 is PRHDT, CDR2 FYEKMQ (reference sequence). This chain's CDR3 is CASSLRSGVFNSPLHF. The CDR3 nucleotides read TGTGCCAGCAGTCTTAGATCAGGGGTTTTTAATTCACCCCTCCACTTT. The whole variable domain, remainder taken from reference TRBV13 and TRBJ1-6, is AAGVIQSPRHLIKEKRETATLKCYPIPRHDTVYWYQQGPGQDPQFLISFYEKMQSDKGSIPDRFSAQQFSDYHSELNMSSLELGDSALYFCASSLRSGVFNSPLHFGNGTRLTVT.